The 24 T cell receptor beta chains below come from one sample, sequenced in a study of regulatory T cells in long-lasting Graves disease (dated by TCRdb to the early 2020s). The library was generated by multiplex PCR. This sample was sequenced with an Illumina HiSeq 4000. TCR beta libraries were built with iRepertoire HTBI primers and Arm-PCR amplification of CDR3 regions. The public reads were reprocessed in TCRdb via fastp at Q25 and MiXCR, keeping in-frame beta chains. Each entry is one CDR3 protein sequence, shown with its most common DNA and genes. Here the sample has 250,000 or so distinct CDR3 sequences; around 19% occur a single time. The top ten clonotypes cover around 13% of the sample. This sample's time point label indicates: newly diagnosed GD, antithyroid drugs for less than 3 months. RNA was extracted from PBMCs in TRIzol for both TCR sequencing and RNA sequencing. The data were also submitted as part of a second study, on T cells in Graves' hyperthyroidism and ophthalmopathy.

The source material was peripheral blood mononuclear cells (PBMCs), sampled at new diagnosis, from a patient treated with antithyroid drugs. The source is a woman aged 25 to 39 with Graves disease. Donor details come from another sample of the same person, matched by shared clones.

Many counts were recorded for this clonotype. The chain is built from TRBV18 and TRBJ2-2, with TRBD1 matching 7 bases. This CDR3 contains 16 residues. Trimming at V came to 2 bases and at J to 0 bases, leaving 3 bases not matched to a gene. CDR1 KGHSH and CDR2 LQKENI come from the germline V gene. The CDR3 sequence: CASSPGQAANTGELFF. Written as DNA, the CDR3 is TGTGCCAGCTCACCAGGACAGGCAGCGAACACCGGGGAGCTGTTTTTT.

This clonotype was detected ten times or more. The chain is built from TRBV7-2 and TRBJ2-2; 7 bases align to TRBD2. The CDR3 contains 16 residues. The V segment lost 4 bases and the J segment 4 bases; nucleotides outside the gene matches: 9. Germline V lookup: CDR1 SGHTA, CDR2 FQGNSA. The CDR3 coding sequence is TGTGCCAGCAGCTCCCGGAGAGCGGGGTTCACCGGGGAGCTGTTTTTT. Its translation: CASSSRRAGFTGELFF.

In its sample, this clonotype was seen many times. This chain connects TRBV7-3 to TRBJ2-4, with D possibly TRBD1 on 6 matching bases. V shed 4 bases and J shed 8 bases, with 15 bases lying between them. The CDR3 contains 14 residues. Germline V gives CDR1 SGHTA, CDR2 FQGTGA. The CDR3 protein is CASSSLDSGYIQYF. CDR3 sequence (DNA): TGTGCCAGCAGCTCCCTGGACAGTGGGTACATTCAGTACTTC. Variable domain in full (rest from reference TRBV7-3 and TRBJ2-4): GAGVSQTPSNKVTEKGKYVELRCDPISGHTALYWYRQSLGQGPEFLIYFQGTGAADDSGLPNDRFFAVRPEGSVSTLKIQRTERGDSAVYLCASSSLDSGYIQYFGAGTRLSVL.

The V call is TRBV11-3, the J call TRBJ2-2; 9 nucleotides match TRBD2. With V trimmed by 5 bases and J by 5 bases, 6 bases remained unmatched. Germline V gene data show CDR1 as SGHNT and CDR2 as YENEEA. The CDR3 has 15 amino acids. The CDR3 DNA reads as TGTGCCAGCAGCAAAGCGGGGGGTGAGACCGGGGAGCTGTTTTTT. Amino acids: CASSKAGGETGELFF. Using reference TRBV11-3 and TRBJ2-2 for the parts outside the CDR3, the full variable domain is EAGVVQSPRYKIIEKKQPVAFWCNPISGHNTLYWYLQNLGQGPELLIRYENEEAVDDSQLPKDRFSAERLKGVDSTLKIQPAELGDSAVYLCASSKAGGETGELFFGEGSRLTVL.

This chain connects TRBV18 to TRBJ1-1, with TRBD1 matching 7 bases. The CDR3 covers 13 residues. Trimming removed 6 bases from V and 2 bases from J; junction bases left unmatched: 3. Germline lookup yields CDR1 KGHSH and CDR2 LQKENI. For the CDR3, the DNA is TGTGCCAGCTCGGGACAGAAAAACACTGAAGCTTTCTTT. Protein: CASSGQKNTEAFF.

The rearrangement links TRBV19 to TRBJ1-2, with 7 bases identical to TRBD1. V was clipped by 8 bases and J by 7 bases; unmatched bases: 7. This CDR3 is 12 amino acids long. Germline lookup yields CDR1 LNHDA and CDR2 SQIVND (reference sequence). The CDR3 region has the DNA TGTGCCAGTGGTACAGACAGGGCTGGCTACACCTTC. Its translation is CASGTDRAGYTF.

This clonotype was seen ten or more times. The chain carries TRBV4-1 and TRBJ1-4; D might be TRBD1 (5 bases). Germline V lookup: CDR1 MGHRA, CDR2 YSYEKL. The CDR3 is 15 amino acids. V dropped 3 bases and J dropped 5 bases, with 13 bases sitting between them. CDR3 nucleotides: TGCGCCAGCAGCCAGGACGGGGCGGGGAATGAAAAACTGTTTTTT. The encoded protein is CASSQDGAGNEKLFF.

Ten or more counts support this clonotype. The J gene is TRBJ2-1, the V gene TRBV9, with 7 bases lining up with TRBD2. With V trimmed by 4 bases and J by 7 bases, 8 bases remained unmatched. The CDR3 runs 14 residues. Per germline, CDR1 SGDLS and CDR2 YYNGEE. The CDR3 spells CASSPVWGGNEQFF. The DNA of the CDR3 is TGTGCCAGCAGCCCCGTGTGGGGGGGGAATGAGCAGTTCTTC.

The chain joins TRBV12-3 or TRBV12-4 to TRBJ2-5; tentative D call: TRBD1 (6 bases). V was shortened by 6 bases and J by 5 bases, with 13 bases between the two germline ends. The CDR3 is 13 amino acids. The CDR3 here is CASRDSPRETQYF. The CDR3 DNA reads as TGTGCCAGCAGGGACAGTCCCAGGGAGACCCAGTACTTC.

This clonotype was found many times. CDR3 sequence reads: CASKGNTEAFF. Written as DNA, the CDR3 is TGTGCCAGCAAAGGGAACACTGAAGCTTTCTTT. V gene TRBV3-1 combines with J gene TRBJ1-1; D unclear. CDR1 LGHDT and CDR2 YNNKEL come from the germline V gene (reference sequence). V lost 7 bases, J lost 1 base, and 4 bases lay in between. The CDR3 extends over 11 amino acids.

To note about this clonotype: It may be a read error: a sequence one base away is much more abundant. The rearrangement joins TRBV6-1 to TRBJ1-1, with D uncertain. The CDR3 loop spans 13 amino acids. Germline values: CDR1 MNHNS, CDR2 SASEGT. DNA for the CDR3: TGTGCCAGCATCCCAGGACGGAACACTGAAGCTTTATTT. Protein sequence: CASIPGRNTEALF.

The table lists this clonotype with many counts. The chain has TRBV27 and TRBJ1-1; D not certain. The germline V gene has CDR1 MNHEY and CDR2 SMNVEV (reference sequence). This CDR3 has 14 amino acids. V lost 2 bases to trimming and J lost 2 bases, with 9 bases between them. The chain's CDR3 is CASSLGWDNTEAFF. In DNA, the CDR3 is TGTGCCAGCAGTTTAGGCTGGGATAACACTGAAGCTTTCTTT.

Only a few counts were recorded for this clonotype. One junction end does not reproduce the germline sequence, and a read error may be involved. The chain is built from TRBV12-3 or TRBV12-4 and TRBJ2-3; 10 nucleotides match TRBD2. The CDR3 has 19 amino acids. Written as DNA, the CDR3 is TGTGTCAGCAGTTTCCAATCTAGCGGGGGCCGCGTAAGCACAGATACGCAGTATTTT. It translates to CVSSFQSSGGRVSTDTQYF.

There are many counts of this clonotype. The genes are TRBV2 and TRBJ1-5; D gene ambiguous. V was pared by 4 bases and J by 2 bases, with 9 bases between. CDR1 and CDR2 from the germline V gene are SNHLY and FYNNEI. This CDR3 is 14 amino acids long. The CDR3 here is CASSGSGGNQPQHF. In DNA form, the CDR3 reads TGTGCCAGCAGTGGGTCCGGCGGCAATCAGCCCCAGCATTTT.

There are many counts of this clonotype. The chain joins TRBV11-2 to TRBJ2-7; no reliable D call. This CDR3 is built from 14 residues. Germline values: CDR1 SGHAT, CDR2 FQNNGV. Trimming shortened V by 3 bases and J by 6 bases, and 15 bases separated the two germline ends. This chain's CDR3 is CASSFEPHSSEQYF. In nucleotides, the CDR3 is TGTGCCAGCAGCTTCGAACCCCACAGTTCCGAGCAGTACTTC.

This clonotype was counted many times. The chain recombines TRBV5-1 with TRBJ2-1; 10 bases match TRBD2. Germline trimming cut 5 bases from V and 4 bases from J; bases unmatched to any gene: 6. The CDR3 consists of 15 residues. From germline, CDR1 is SGHRS and CDR2 YFSETQ. The CDR3 loop reads CASSATSGYYNEQFF. The CDR3 DNA reads as TGCGCCAGCAGTGCGACTAGCGGGTATTACAATGAGCAGTTCTTC.

This clonotype was seen repeatedly, ten times or more. Here the CDR3 reads CASSQGGQTEAFF. DNA for the CDR3: TGTGCCAGCAGCCAGGGGGGACAAACTGAAGCTTTCTTT. The genes are TRBV3-1 and TRBJ1-1; tentatively, D is TRBD1 (6 bases). The V gene's germline CDR1 is LGHDT and CDR2 YNNKEL (reference sequence). This CDR3 is built from 13 residues. V was pared by 3 bases and J by 5 bases, with 10 bases between.

This clonotype was picked up many times. The chain couples TRBV18 to TRBJ2-3, with D perhaps TRBD1 (5 bases). Germline V gives CDR1 KGHSH, CDR2 LQKENI. The length of the CDR3 is 15 residues. V lost 6 bases and J 4 bases, leaving 17 bases between the germline ends. For the CDR3, the DNA is TGTGCCAGCTCCCCGGACATTATAGGTGCAGATACGCAGTATTTT. This translates into CASSPDIIGADTQYF.

V is TRBV6-1 and J is TRBJ2-1; D is unresolved. CDR3 length equals 15 residues. Trimming cost V 6 bases and J 2 bases, with 14 bases left between them. Germline values: CDR1 MNHNS, CDR2 SASEGT. The CDR3 sequence is CASRRFPETYNEQFF. As DNA, the CDR3 is TGTGCCAGCAGGCGATTCCCTGAAACCTACAATGAGCAGTTCTTC.

This clonotype was found many times. The V gene is TRBV13, the J gene TRBJ1-5, with D hard to call. The CDR3 length is 15 residues. Per germline, CDR1 PRHDT and CDR2 FYEKMQ (reference sequence). Trimming took 2 bases from V and 2 from J, leaving 10 bases between them. CDR3 protein: CASSLSFSGNQPQHF. Written as DNA, the CDR3 is TGTGCCAGCAGCTTATCGTTCTCGGGCAATCAGCCCCAGCATTTT. The full variable domain, completed using reference TRBV13 and TRBJ1-5, is AAGVIQSPRHLIKEKRETATLKCYPIPRHDTVYWYQQGPGQDPQFLISFYEKMQSDKGSIPDRFSAQQFSDYHSELNMSSLELGDSALYFCASSLSFSGNQPQHFGDGTRLSIL.

The sample holds many counts of this clonotype. The gene calls are TRBV20-1 and TRBJ1-5, with unresolved D. Germline V gene sequence: CDR1 DFQATT, CDR2 SNEGSKA (reference sequence). Trimming pared 3 bases from V and 7 bases from J, leaving 16 bases between. The CDR3 totals 14 residues. The CDR3 here is CSASPTGVAQPQHF. The CDR3 DNA follows: TGCAGTGCTAGCCCGACCGGGGTGGCCCAGCCCCAGCATTTT.

Ten or more counts support this clonotype. The CDR3 nucleotides read TGTGCCAGCAGCAGTGGGACTAGCGGTAATACGCAGTATTTT. Translated, it gives CASSSGTSGNTQYF. The rearrangement uses TRBV7-2 and TRBJ2-3, with 11 bases matching TRBD2. Germline V lookup: CDR1 SGHTA, CDR2 FQGNSA. The V segment lost 5 bases and the J segment 7 bases; nucleotides outside the gene matches: 5. There are 14 residues in the CDR3.

This clonotype was detected many times. The genes are TRBV2 and TRBJ2-7; D ambiguous. From germline, CDR1 is SNHLY and CDR2 FYNNEI. The V and J ends lost 7 bases and 4 bases respectively, with 8 bases between them. The CDR3 covers 11 residues. In nucleotides, the CDR3 is TGTGCCAGCACGGCCATGTACGAGCAGTACTTC. Encoded protein: CASTAMYEQYF.

The chain has TRBV20-1 and TRBJ2-3; TRBD2 might be the D (7 bases). The germline gives CDR1 DFQATT, CDR2 SNEGSKA (reference sequence). The CDR3 sequence is 14 residues long. V was pared by 6 bases and J by 4 bases, with 17 bases between. The chain's CDR3 is CSAPRGRDADTQYF. The CDR3 coding sequence is TGCAGTGCCCCGCGGGGGCGCGACGCAGATACGCAGTATTTT.